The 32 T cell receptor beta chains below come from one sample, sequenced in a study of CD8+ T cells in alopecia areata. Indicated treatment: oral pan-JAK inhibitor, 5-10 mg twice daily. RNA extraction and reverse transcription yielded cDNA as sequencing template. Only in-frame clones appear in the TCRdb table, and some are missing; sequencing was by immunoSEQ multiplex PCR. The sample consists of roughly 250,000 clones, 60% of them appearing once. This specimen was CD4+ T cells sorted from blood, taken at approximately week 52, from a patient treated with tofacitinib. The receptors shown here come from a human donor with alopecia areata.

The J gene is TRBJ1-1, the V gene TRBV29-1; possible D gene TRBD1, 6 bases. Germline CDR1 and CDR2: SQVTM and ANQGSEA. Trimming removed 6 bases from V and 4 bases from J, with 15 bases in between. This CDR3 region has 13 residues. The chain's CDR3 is CSVGVTGSTEAFF. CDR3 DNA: TGCAGCGTAGGAGTTACAGGGAGCACTGAAGCTTTCTTT.

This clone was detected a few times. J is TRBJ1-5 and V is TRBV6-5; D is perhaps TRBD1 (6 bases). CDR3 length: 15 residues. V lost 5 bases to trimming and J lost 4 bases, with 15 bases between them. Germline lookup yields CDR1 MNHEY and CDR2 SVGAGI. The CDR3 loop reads CASSPNGGRNQPQHF. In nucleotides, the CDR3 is TGTGCCAGCAGTCCGAATGGGGGCAGGAATCAGCCCCAGCATTTT.

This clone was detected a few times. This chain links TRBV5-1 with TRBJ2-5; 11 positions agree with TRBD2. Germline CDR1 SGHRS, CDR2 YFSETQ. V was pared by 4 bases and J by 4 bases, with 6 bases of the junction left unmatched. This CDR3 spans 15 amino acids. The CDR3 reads CASSGGTSGAETQYF. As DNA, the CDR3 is TGCGCCAGCAGCGGAGGGACTAGCGGTGCAGAGACCCAGTACTTC.

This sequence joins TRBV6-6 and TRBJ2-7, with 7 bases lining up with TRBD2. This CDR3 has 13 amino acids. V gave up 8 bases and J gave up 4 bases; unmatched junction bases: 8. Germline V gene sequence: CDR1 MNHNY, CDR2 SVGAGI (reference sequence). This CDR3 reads CASLSRGVYEQYF. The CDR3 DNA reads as TGTGCCAGCCTGTCACGGGGGGTATACGAGCAGTACTTC.

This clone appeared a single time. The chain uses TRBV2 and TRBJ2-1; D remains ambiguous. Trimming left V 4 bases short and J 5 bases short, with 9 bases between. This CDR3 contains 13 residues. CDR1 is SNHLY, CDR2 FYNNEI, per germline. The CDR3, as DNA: TGTGCCAGCAGTGTTGGACCTAACAATGAGCAGTTCTTC. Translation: CASSVGPNNEQFF.

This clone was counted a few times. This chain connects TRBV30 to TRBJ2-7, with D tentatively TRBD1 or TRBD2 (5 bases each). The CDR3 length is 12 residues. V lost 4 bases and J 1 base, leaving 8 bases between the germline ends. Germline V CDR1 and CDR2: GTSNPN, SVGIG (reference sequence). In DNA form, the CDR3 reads TGTGCCTGGAACGGGGCGTCCTACGAGCAGTACTTC. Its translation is CAWNGASYEQYF.

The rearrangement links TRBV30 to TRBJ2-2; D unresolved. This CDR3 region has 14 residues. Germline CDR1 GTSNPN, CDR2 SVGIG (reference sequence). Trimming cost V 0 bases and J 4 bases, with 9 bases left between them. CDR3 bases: TGTGCCTGGAGTGTTTTGGGATTCACCGGGGAGCTGTTTTTT. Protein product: CAWSVLGFTGELFF.

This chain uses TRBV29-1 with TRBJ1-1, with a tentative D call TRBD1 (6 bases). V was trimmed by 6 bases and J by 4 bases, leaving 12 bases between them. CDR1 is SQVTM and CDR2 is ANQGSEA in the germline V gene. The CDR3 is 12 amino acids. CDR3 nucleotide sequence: TGCAGCGTGGTGGTGGGGGCCACTGAAGCTTTCTTT. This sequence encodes CSVVVGATEAFF.

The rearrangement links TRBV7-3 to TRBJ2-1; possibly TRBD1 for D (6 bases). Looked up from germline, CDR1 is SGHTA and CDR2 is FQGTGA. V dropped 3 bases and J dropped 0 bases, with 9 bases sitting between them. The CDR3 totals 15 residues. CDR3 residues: CASSFGGPSYNEQFF. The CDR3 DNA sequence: TGTGCCAGCAGCTTTGGGGGCCCCTCCTACAATGAGCAGTTCTTC.

The CDR3 spells CASTPDRSSSYEQYF. The CDR3 DNA reads as TGTGCCAGCACCCCGGACAGGTCTAGCTCCTACGAGCAGTACTTC. The chain joins TRBV2 to TRBJ2-7; the match to TRBD1 covers 7 bases. The CDR3 has 15 amino acids. Germline CDR1 reads SNHLY; CDR2 reads FYNNEI. The J segment lost 0 bases and the V segment lost 7 bases, leaving 9 bases of the junction unmatched.

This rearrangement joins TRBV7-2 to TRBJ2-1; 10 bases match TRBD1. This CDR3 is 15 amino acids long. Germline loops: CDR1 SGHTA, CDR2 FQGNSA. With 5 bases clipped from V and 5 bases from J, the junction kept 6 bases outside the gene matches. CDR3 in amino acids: CASSTGQGSHNEQFF. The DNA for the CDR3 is TGTGCCAGCAGCACGGGACAGGGGTCTCACAATGAGCAGTTCTTC.

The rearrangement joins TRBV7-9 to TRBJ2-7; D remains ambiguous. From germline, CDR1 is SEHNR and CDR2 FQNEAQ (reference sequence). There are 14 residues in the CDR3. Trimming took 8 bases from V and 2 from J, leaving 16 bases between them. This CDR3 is CASGFNRPPYEQYF. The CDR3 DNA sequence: TGTGCCAGCGGTTTTAATCGTCCTCCCTACGAGCAGTACTTC.

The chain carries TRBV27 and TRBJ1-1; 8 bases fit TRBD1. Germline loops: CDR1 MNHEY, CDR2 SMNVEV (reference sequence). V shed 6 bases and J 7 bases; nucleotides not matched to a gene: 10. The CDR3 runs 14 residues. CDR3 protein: CASSRQGARGEAFF. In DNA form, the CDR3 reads TGTGCCAGCAGCCGTCAGGGGGCCAGAGGTGAAGCTTTCTTT.

The CDR3 coding sequence is TGTGCCAGCAGCAAATCCTCCGGGACAGGGTACTACGAGCAGTACTTC. Translation: CASSKSSGTGYYEQYF. This sequence joins TRBV27 and TRBJ2-7, with 9 bases aligning to TRBD1. Germline V CDR1 and CDR2: MNHEY, SMNVEV (reference sequence). CDR3 length equals 16 residues. V was clipped by 6 bases and J by 3 bases; unmatched bases: 12.

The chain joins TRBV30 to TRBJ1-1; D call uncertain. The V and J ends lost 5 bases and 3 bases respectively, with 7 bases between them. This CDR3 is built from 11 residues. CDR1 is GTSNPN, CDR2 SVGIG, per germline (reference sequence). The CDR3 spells CAWEGHTEAFF. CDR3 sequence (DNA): TGTGCCTGGGAAGGACACACTGAAGCTTTCTTT.

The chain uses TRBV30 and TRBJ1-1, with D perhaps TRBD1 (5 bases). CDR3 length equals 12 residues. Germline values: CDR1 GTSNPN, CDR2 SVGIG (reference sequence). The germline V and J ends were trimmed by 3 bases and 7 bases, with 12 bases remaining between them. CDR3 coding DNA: TGTGCCTGGAGGCGGCGACAGCTTGAAGCTTTCTTT. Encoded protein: CAWRRRQLEAFF.

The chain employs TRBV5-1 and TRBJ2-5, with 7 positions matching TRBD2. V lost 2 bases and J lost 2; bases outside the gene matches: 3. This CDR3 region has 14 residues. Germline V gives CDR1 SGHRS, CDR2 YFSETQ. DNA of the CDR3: TGCGCCAGCAGCTTCGGGGAGGGGCAAGAGACCCAGTACTTC. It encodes CASSFGEGQETQYF.

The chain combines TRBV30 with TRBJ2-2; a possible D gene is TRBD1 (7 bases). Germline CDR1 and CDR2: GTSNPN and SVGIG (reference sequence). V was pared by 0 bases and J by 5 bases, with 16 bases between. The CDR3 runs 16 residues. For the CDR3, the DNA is TGTGCCTGGAGTGTACTCAGGGGGGTCGTAACCGGGGAGCTGTTTTTT. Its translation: CAWSVLRGVVTGELFF.

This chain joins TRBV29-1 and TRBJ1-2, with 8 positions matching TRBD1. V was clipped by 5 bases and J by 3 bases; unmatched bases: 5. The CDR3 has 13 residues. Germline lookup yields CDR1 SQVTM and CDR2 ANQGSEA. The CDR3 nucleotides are TGCAGCGTTCTGGACAGGGAAGACTATGGCTACACCTTC. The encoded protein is CSVLDREDYGYTF.

The CDR3 region is CASRSAKGSTGELFF. The DNA for the CDR3 is TGTGCCAGCAGAAGCGCCAAAGGGTCCACCGGGGAGCTGTTTTTT. The genes are TRBV5-4 and TRBJ2-2; D is uncertain. Trimming cost V 5 bases and J 4 bases, with 15 bases left between them. CDR3 length equals 15 residues. Germline values: CDR1 SGHNT, CDR2 YYREEE (reference sequence).

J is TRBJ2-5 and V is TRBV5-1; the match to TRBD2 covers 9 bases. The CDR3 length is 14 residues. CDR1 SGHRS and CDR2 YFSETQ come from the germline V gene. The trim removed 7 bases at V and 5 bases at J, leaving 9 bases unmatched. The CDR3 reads CASSAGSGRETQYF. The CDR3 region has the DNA TGCGCCAGCTCAGCGGGGAGCGGGAGGGAGACCCAGTACTTC.

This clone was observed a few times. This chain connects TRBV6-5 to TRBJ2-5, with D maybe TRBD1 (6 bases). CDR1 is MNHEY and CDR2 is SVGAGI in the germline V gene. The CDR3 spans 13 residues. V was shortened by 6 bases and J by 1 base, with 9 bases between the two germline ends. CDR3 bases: TGTGCCAGCAGATACAGGGTCCAAGAGACCCAGTACTTC. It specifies CASRYRVQETQYF.

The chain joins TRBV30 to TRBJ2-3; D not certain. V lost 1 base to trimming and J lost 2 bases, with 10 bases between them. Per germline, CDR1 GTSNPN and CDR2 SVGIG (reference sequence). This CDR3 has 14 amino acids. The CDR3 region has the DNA TGTGCCTGGAGTGGACTGCAGAACACAGATACGCAGTATTTT. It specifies CAWSGLQNTDTQYF.

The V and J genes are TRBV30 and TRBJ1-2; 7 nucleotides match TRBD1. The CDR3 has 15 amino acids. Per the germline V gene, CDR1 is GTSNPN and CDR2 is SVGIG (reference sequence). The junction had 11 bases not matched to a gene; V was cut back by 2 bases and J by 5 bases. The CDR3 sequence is CAWSPPRGKWYGYTF. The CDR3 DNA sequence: TGTGCCTGGAGTCCCCCCAGGGGGAAGTGGTATGGCTACACCTTC.

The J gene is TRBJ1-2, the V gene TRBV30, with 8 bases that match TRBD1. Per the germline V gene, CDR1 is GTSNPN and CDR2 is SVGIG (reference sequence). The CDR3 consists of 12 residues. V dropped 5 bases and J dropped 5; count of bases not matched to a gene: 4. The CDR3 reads CAWRQGIYGYTF. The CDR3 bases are TGTGCCTGGCGACAGGGGATATATGGCTACACCTTC.

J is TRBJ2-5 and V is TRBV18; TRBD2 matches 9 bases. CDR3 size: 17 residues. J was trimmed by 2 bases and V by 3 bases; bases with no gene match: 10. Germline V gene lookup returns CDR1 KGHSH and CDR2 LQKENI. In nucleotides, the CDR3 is TGTGCCAGCTCACCCAGACTAGCGGCTAACCTACAAGAGACCCAGTACTTC. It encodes CASSPRLAANLQETQYF.

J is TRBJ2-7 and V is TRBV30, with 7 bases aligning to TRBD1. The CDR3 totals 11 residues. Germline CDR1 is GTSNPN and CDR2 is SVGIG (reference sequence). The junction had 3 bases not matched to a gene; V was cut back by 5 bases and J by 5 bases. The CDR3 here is CAWETGNEQYF. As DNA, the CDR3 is TGTGCCTGGGAGACAGGGAACGAGCAGTACTTC.

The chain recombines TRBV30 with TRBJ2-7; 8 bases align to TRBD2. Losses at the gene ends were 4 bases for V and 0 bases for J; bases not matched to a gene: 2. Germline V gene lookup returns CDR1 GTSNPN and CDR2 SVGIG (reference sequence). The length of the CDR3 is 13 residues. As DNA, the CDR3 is TGTGCCTGGAAGCGGGGGTTCTCCTACGAGCAGTACTTC. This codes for CAWKRGFSYEQYF.

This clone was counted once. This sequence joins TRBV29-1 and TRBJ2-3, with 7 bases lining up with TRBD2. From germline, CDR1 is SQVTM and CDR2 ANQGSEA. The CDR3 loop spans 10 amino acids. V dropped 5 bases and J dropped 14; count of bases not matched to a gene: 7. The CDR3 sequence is CSVWDYKTYF. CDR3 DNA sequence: TGCAGCGTTTGGGACTACAAGACGTATTTT.

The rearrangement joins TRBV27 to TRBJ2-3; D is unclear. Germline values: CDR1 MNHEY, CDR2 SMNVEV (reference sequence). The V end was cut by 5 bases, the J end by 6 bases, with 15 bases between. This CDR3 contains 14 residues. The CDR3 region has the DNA TGTGCCAGCAGTCAAGACTTAGATGGTGATACGCAGTATTTT. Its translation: CASSQDLDGDTQYF.

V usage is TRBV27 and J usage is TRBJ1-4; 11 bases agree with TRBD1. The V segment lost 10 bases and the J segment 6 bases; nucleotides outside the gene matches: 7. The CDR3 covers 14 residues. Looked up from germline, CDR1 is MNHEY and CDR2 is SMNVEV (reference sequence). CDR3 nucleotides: TGTGCCACCGGCCGGACAGGGGGCGATGAAAAACTGTTTTTT. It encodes CATGRTGGDEKLFF.

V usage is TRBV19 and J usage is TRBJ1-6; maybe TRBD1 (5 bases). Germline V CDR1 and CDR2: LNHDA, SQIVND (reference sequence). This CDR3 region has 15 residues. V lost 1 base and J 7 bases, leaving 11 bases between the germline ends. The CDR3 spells CASSIGAQANSPLHF. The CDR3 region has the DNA TGTGCCAGTAGTATAGGGGCACAGGCCAATTCACCCCTCCACTTT.